This T cell receptor (beta chain) is drawn from a study of identifying expanded T cells in peripheral blood. Here immunoSEQ multiplex PCR was the method, and the copy in TCRdb shows in-frame clones only, minus some. Of some 91,000 clones in the sample, 70% to 90% were seen once. Germline values: CDR1 SGHVS, CDR2 FNYEAQ. V shed 1 base, J shed 4 bases, and the junction held 3 bases outside the gene matches. This CDR3 spans 15 amino acids. The chain carries TRBV7-6 and TRBJ2-1, with 8 positions matching TRBD2. This TCR was recovered from a person aged 18 to 70 in good health. The sample was blood. The CDR3 sequence is CASSLVSGGYNEQFF. In DNA, the CDR3 is TGTGCCAGCAGCTTAGTGTCGGGGGGGTACAATGAGCAGTTCTTC.